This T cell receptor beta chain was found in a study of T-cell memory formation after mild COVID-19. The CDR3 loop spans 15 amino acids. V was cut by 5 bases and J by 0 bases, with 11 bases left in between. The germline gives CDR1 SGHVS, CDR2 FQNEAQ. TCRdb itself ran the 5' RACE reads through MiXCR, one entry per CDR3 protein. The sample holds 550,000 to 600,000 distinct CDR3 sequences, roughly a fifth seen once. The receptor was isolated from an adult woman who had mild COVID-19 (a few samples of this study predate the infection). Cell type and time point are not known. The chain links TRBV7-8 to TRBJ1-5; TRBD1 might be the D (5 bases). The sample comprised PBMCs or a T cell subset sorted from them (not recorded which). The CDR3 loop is CASSRGRTSNQPQHF. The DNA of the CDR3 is TGTGCCAGCAGCAGGGGACGGACTAGCAATCAGCCCCAGCATTTT.